These 25 T cell receptor beta chains originate from one sample sequenced in a study of PD-L1 blockade in urothelial cancer. The protocol was immunoSEQ multiplex PCR, while the TCRdb copy is restricted to in-frame clones and leaves out a portion. Of some 60,000 clones in the sample, about 82% were seen once. Sequencing was performed on PBMCs, taken around atezolizumab (anti-PD-L1) treatment. The receptors originated from a man aged 50 or older with urothelial cancer.

The chain is built from TRBV7-9 and TRBJ2-1; TRBD2 matches at 14 bases. CDR1 is SEHNR and CDR2 is FQNEAQ in the germline V gene (reference sequence). The CDR3 runs 17 residues. The V gene end was trimmed by 5 bases and the J gene end by 7 bases; junction bases not matched to a gene: 10. CDR3 nucleotide sequence: TGTGCCAGCAGCACGACCGGGACTAGCGGGAGTCAGAATGAGCAGTTCTTC. It encodes CASSTTGTSGSQNEQFF.

The chain uses TRBV18 and TRBJ2-7, with D possibly TRBD2 on 6 matching bases. CDR1 KGHSH and CDR2 LQKENI come from the germline V gene. The CDR3 sequence is 13 residues long. V lost 4 bases to trimming and J lost 2 bases, with 9 bases between them. CDR3 sequence (DNA): TGTGCCAGCTCACTAGCGGAGACCTACGAGCAGTACTTC. This sequence encodes CASSLAETYEQYF.

The chain joins TRBV19 to TRBJ2-7, with D possibly being TRBD1 (6 bases). Deletions cut 6 bases from V and 1 base from J, with 7 bases between. CDR3 length equals 12 residues. Germline V gene data show CDR1 as LNHDA and CDR2 as SQIVND (reference sequence). CDR3: CASRQGSYEQYF. CDR3 bases: TGTGCCAGTAGACAGGGATCCTACGAGCAGTACTTC.

The chain couples TRBV5-5 to TRBJ1-3; no definite D call. Trimming removed 2 bases from V and 8 bases from J, with 8 bases in between. The germline V gene encodes CDR1 SGHKS and CDR2 YYEKEE (reference sequence). CDR3 length equals 12 residues. DNA for the CDR3: TGTGCCAGCAGCTTCAGCGTGGACACCATATATTTT. This encodes CASSFSVDTIYF.

V and J are TRBV23-1 and TRBJ2-3, with D unresolved. TRBV23-1 is an open reading frame, and its role is uncertain. V dropped 10 bases and J dropped 2 bases, with 10 bases sitting between them. The CDR3 covers 12 residues. The CDR3, as DNA: TGCGCCACCCCACCTATCACAGATACGCAGTATTTT. This translates into CATPPITDTQYF.

The chain is built from TRBV7-2 and TRBJ1-1; the D is unclear. The CDR3 sequence is 14 residues long. V was trimmed by 3 bases and J by 1 base, leaving 9 bases between them. Per the germline V gene, CDR1 is SGHTA and CDR2 is FQGNSA. The CDR3 DNA reads TGTGCCAGCAGCTTTGGCCAGGCGAACACTGAAGCTTTCTTT. This sequence encodes CASSFGQANTEAFF.

The J gene is TRBJ2-7, the V gene TRBV11-2; 11 bases match TRBD2. Per the germline V gene, CDR1 is SGHAT and CDR2 is FQNNGV. With V trimmed by 5 bases and J by 1 base, 4 bases remained unmatched. There are 15 residues in the CDR3. CDR3 in DNA: TGTGCCAGCAGCGCCTCTAGCGGGAGGTCCTACGAGCAGTACTTC. This codes for CASSASSGRSYEQYF.

This clone was detected once. The CDR3 loop reads CASSQTALSGLPSSYNEQFF. CDR3 nucleotide sequence: TGTGCCAGCAGCCAAACCGCACTCTCGGGACTCCCGAGCTCCTACAATGAGCAGTTCTTC. The chain couples TRBV4-2 to TRBJ2-1; a weak D match, TRBD2 (6 bases). Germline V gene data show CDR1 as LGHNA and CDR2 as YNFKEQ. V lost 2 bases, J lost 0 bases, and 23 bases lay in between. CDR3 length equals 20 residues.

The V call is TRBV6-1, the J call TRBJ2-7; TRBD2 matches 8 bases. V shed 6 bases and J 2 bases; nucleotides not matched to a gene: 3. Germline V gives CDR1 MNHNS, CDR2 SASEGT. The CDR3 is made up of 13 amino acids. CDR3 bases: TGTGCCAGCAGGCGGGAGGCTCCCTACGAGCAGTACTTC. Translated, it gives CASRREAPYEQYF.

The gene calls are TRBV5-1 and TRBJ2-2; 9 nucleotides agree with TRBD2. The trim removed 3 bases at V and 1 base at J, leaving 4 bases unmatched. The length of the CDR3 is 16 residues. Per germline, CDR1 SGHRS and CDR2 YFSETQ. The CDR3 DNA is TGCGCCAGCAGCTACGGACTAGCGCTGAACACCGGGGAGCTGTTTTTT. Translation: CASSYGLALNTGELFF.

The chain couples TRBV2 to TRBJ1-6; D not certain. Trimming cost V 7 bases and J 6 bases, with 16 bases left between them. The length of the CDR3 is 15 residues. Germline assignment: CDR1 SNHLY and CDR2 FYNNEI. CDR3 in amino acids: CASTRGPVVNSPLHF. The CDR3 DNA reads TGTGCCAGCACCCGAGGGCCGGTCGTTAATTCACCCCTCCACTTT.

The chain is built from TRBV18 and TRBJ2-7; unclear D gene. In germline, CDR1 is KGHSH, CDR2 LQKENI. The V end lost 6 bases, the J end lost 3 bases, and 12 bases lay between the germline ends. CDR3 length: 13 amino acids. Here the CDR3 reads CASSPDLGYEQYF. CDR3 nucleotides: TGTGCCAGCTCTCCCGACCTAGGCTACGAGCAGTACTTC.

This clone was seen more than once but under ten times. The chain employs TRBV7-2 and TRBJ2-7, with D perhaps matching TRBD2 (5 bases). The V end lost 9 bases, the J end lost 0 bases, and 12 bases lay between the germline ends. CDR3 length equals 13 residues. Germline CDR1 SGHTA, CDR2 FQGNSA. The CDR3 spells CASIPDSSYEQYF. The CDR3 region has the DNA TGTGCCAGTATTCCGGACTCCTCCTACGAGCAGTACTTC.

The chain couples TRBV4-1 to TRBJ2-2, with TRBD2 identical over 12 bases. V was clipped by 5 bases and J by 4 bases; unmatched bases: 5. Germline CDR1 MGHRA, CDR2 YSYEKL. There are 16 residues in the CDR3. CDR3 DNA sequence: TGCGCCAGCAGCGAAGCGGGACTAGCGGGCACCGGGGAGCTGTTTTTT. It specifies CASSEAGLAGTGELFF.

This rearrangement joins TRBV21-1 to TRBJ1-6; the table calls TRBD1, which could not be checked here. TRBV21-1 is noted as a pseudogene. This CDR3 region has 17 residues. The CDR3 DNA is TGTGCCAGCAGCATTCCGGGCGACAGGGGGTATAATTCACCCCTCCACTTT. This codes for CASSIPGDRGYNSPLHF.

The V and J genes are TRBV30 and TRBJ1-5; TRBD1 agrees at 7 bases. After removal of 4 bases from V and 7 bases from J, the junction contained 10 bases not matched to a gene. The length of the CDR3 is 14 residues. Germline values: CDR1 GTSNPN, CDR2 SVGIG (reference sequence). CDR3 region: CAWTPQTGRQPQHF. CDR3 sequence (DNA): TGTGCCTGGACCCCCCAGACAGGGAGACAGCCCCAGCATTTT.

This chain joins TRBV30 and TRBJ2-3; TRBD1 is a possible D gene (5 bases). Trimming cost V 2 bases and J 0 bases, with 12 bases left between them. CDR3 length: 15 amino acids. Germline V CDR1 and CDR2: GTSNPN, SVGIG (reference sequence). The chain's CDR3 is CAWSSLQASTDTQYF. The CDR3 DNA reads TGTGCCTGGAGTTCCCTACAGGCGAGCACAGATACGCAGTATTTT. Together with reference TRBV30 and TRBJ2-3, the CDR3 gives the full variable domain: SQTIHQWPATLVQPVGSPLSLECTVEGTSNPNLYWYRQAAGRGLQLLFYSVGIGQISSEVPQNLSASRPQDRQFILSSKKLLLSDSGFYLCAWSSLQASTDTQYFGPGTRLTVL.

V and J are TRBV2 and TRBJ1-2; the D gene is possibly TRBD1 (6 bases). Trimming took off 11 bases at V and 8 bases at J, with 18 bases between the two ends. This CDR3 comprises 12 residues. Germline V gene sequence: CDR1 SNHLY, CDR2 FYNNEI. The CDR3 loop reads CARTGGLEGYTF. The CDR3 nucleotides read TGTGCCCGAACCGGGGGGCTTGAAGGCTACACCTTC.

This chain joins TRBV2 and TRBJ2-1, with 11 bases aligning to TRBD2. The CDR3 is 16 amino acids. V was clipped by 3 bases and J by 6 bases; unmatched bases: 7. CDR1 is SNHLY and CDR2 is FYNNEI in the germline V gene. For the CDR3, the DNA is TGTGCCAGCAGTGACCTTGGACTAGCGGGTCCCAATGAGCAGTTCTTC. Amino acid sequence: CASSDLGLAGPNEQFF.

The chain joins TRBV2 to TRBJ2-1, with D perhaps TRBD1 (6 bases). This CDR3 is 16 amino acids long. Germline-derived CDR1 and CDR2 are SNHLY and FYNNEI. The V and J ends lost 6 bases and 6 bases respectively, with 21 bases between them. The CDR3 sequence: CASSLVGRGTINEQFF. DNA for the CDR3: TGTGCCAGCAGCCTCGTGGGGCGAGGGACAATCAATGAGCAGTTCTTC.

The chain links TRBV7-2 to TRBJ2-3; 9 nucleotides align to TRBD2. After removal of 6 bases from V and 2 bases from J, the junction contained 15 bases not matched to a gene. This CDR3 is 18 amino acids long. CDR1 is SGHTA and CDR2 is FQGNSA in the germline V gene. The CDR3: CASSRLPRLAESTDTQYF. The CDR3 coding sequence is TGTGCCAGCAGTCGTCTTCCGCGACTAGCGGAGTCCACAGATACGCAGTATTTT.

The rearrangement joins TRBV19 to TRBJ2-4; no definite D call. Deletions cut 1 base from V and 0 bases from J, with 7 bases between. CDR3 size: 15 residues. Germline loops: CDR1 LNHDA, CDR2 SQIVND (reference sequence). The CDR3 DNA reads as TGTGCCAGTAGTATAGTCGGGTTAGCCAAAAACATTCAGTACTTC. Its translation is CASSIVGLAKNIQYF.

The chain employs TRBV5-4 and TRBJ1-3; TRBD1 might be the D (6 bases). The CDR3 extends over 15 amino acids. CDR1 and CDR2 from the germline V gene are SGHNT and YYREEE (reference sequence). Trimming left V 5 bases short and J 0 bases short, with 12 bases between. CDR3 amino acids: CASSYPDSSGNTIYF. CDR3 coding DNA: TGTGCCAGCAGTTACCCGGACAGCTCTGGAAACACCATATATTTT. Full variable domain (outside the CDR3, taken from reference TRBV5-4 and TRBJ1-3): ETGVTQSPTHLIKTRGQQVTLRCSSQSGHNTVSWYQQALGQGPQFIFQYYREEENGRGNFPPRFSGLQFPNYSSELNVNALELDDSALYLCASSYPDSSGNTIYFGEGSWLTVV.

This chain uses TRBV10-3 with TRBJ2-1; 12 bases line up with TRBD1. Germline CDR1 and CDR2: ENHRY and SYGVKD. V was pared by 2 bases and J by 6 bases, with 2 bases of the junction left unmatched. The CDR3 is 15 residues long. The chain's CDR3 is CAISERDRGPNEQFF. The CDR3, as DNA: TGTGCCATCAGTGAGCGGGACAGGGGGCCCAATGAGCAGTTCTTC.

The V call is TRBV11-2, the J call TRBJ2-2; D is undetermined. CDR1 is SGHAT and CDR2 is FQNNGV in the germline V gene. This CDR3 is 13 amino acids long. The CDR3 loop is CALHQLPPGELFF. The CDR3 nucleotides read TGTGCTCTCCATCAACTGCCTCCCGGGGAGCTGTTTTTT.